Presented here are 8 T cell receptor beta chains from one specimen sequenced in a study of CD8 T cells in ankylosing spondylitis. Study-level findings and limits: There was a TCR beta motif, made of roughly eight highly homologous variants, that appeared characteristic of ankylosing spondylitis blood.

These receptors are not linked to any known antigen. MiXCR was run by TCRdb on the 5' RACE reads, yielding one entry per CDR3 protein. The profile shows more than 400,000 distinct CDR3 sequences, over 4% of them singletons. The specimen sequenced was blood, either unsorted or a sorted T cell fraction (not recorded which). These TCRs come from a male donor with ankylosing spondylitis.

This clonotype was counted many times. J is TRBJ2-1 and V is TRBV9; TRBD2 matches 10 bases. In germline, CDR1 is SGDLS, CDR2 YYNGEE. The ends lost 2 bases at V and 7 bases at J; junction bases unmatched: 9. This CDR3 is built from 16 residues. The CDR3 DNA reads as TGTGCCAGCAGCGTCACACTAGCGGGGTTGCGGAATGAGCAGTTCTTC. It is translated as CASSVTLAGLRNEQFF. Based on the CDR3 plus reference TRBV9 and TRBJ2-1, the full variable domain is DSGVTQTPKHLITATGQRVTLRCSPRSGDLSVYWYQQSLDQGLQFLIQYYNGEERAKGNILERFSAQQFPDLHSELNLSSLELGDSALYFCASSVTLAGLRNEQFFGPGTRLTVL.

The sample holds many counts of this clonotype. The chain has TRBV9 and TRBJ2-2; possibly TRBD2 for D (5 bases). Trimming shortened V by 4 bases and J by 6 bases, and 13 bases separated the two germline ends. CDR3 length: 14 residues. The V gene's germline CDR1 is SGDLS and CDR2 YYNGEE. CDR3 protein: CASSPGLPSGELFF. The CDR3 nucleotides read TGTGCCAGCAGCCCAGGACTCCCATCCGGGGAGCTGTTTTTT.

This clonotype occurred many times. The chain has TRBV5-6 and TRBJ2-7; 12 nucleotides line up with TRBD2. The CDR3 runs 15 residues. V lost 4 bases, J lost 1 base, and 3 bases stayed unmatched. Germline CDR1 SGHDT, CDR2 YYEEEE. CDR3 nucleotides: TGTGCCAGCAGCCCTCTAGCGGGAGGGTCCTACGAGCAGTACTTC. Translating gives CASSPLAGGSYEQYF.

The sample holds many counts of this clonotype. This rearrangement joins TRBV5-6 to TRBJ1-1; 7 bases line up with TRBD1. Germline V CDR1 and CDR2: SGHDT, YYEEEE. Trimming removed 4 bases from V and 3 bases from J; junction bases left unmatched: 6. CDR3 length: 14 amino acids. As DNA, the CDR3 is TGTGCCAGCAGCCAGGGGGTAACGTACACTGAAGCTTTCTTT. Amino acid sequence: CASSQGVTYTEAFF.

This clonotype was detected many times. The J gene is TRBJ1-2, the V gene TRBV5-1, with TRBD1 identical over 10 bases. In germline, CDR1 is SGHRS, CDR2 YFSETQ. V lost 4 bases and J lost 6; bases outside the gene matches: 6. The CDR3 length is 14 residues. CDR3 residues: CASSVDRGSDGYTF. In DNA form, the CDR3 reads TGCGCCAGCAGCGTGGACAGGGGGAGCGATGGCTACACCTTC.

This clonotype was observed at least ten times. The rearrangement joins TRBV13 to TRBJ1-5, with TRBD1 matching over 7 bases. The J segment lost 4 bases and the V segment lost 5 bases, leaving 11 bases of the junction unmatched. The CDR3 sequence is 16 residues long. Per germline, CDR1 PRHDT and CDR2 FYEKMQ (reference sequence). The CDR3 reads CASSALRDRVNQPQHF. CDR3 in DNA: TGTGCCAGCAGCGCCCTCCGGGACAGAGTAAATCAGCCCCAGCATTTT.

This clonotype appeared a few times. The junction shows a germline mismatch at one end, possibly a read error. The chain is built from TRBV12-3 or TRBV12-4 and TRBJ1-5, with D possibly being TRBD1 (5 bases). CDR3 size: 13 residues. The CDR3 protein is CASSSGSVQHQHF. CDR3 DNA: TGTGCCAGCAGTTCAGGGTCTGTTCAGCACCAGCATTTT.

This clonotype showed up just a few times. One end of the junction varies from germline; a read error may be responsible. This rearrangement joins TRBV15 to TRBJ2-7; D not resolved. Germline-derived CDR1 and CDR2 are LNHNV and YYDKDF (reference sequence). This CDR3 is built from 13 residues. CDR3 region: CATSRSYSDEQYF. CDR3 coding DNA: TGTGCCACCAGCAGATCTTACTCCGACGAGCAGTACTTC.